Listed here are 28 T cell receptor beta chains from one sample, sequenced in a study of blood T cells in healthy people across ages. Then a second PCR, running about 6 to 12 cycles, was carried out with a sample-barcoded 5' primer and a J-beta primer mix. TCRdb reanalysed the 5' RACE reads using MiXCR and keeps one entry per CDR3 protein. The repertoire holds 1,300,000 or so distinct CDR3 sequences, with 55% to 75% as singletons. The sequenced material came from blood. Every receptor here comes from a young man in good health.

J is TRBJ2-5 and V is TRBV4-1, with D uncertain. The CDR3 consists of 15 residues. V was pared by 3 bases and J by 4 bases, with 15 bases between. Germline V gene sequence: CDR1 MGHRA, CDR2 YSYEKL. The CDR3 region has the DNA TGCGCCAGCAGCCACGCTCCCGGGTTAGGAGAGACCCAGTACTTC. Protein: CASSHAPGLGETQYF.

The rearrangement links TRBV20-1 to TRBJ1-2, with 8 nucleotides matching TRBD1. V lost 4 bases to trimming and J lost 2 bases; unmatched junction nucleotides: 9. Germline lookup yields CDR1 DFQATT and CDR2 SNEGSKA (reference sequence). The CDR3 totals 15 residues. CDR3 DNA sequence: TGCAGTGCTACTAACAGGGGGACGAGGAACTATGGCTACACCTTC. It translates to CSATNRGTRNYGYTF.

This clonotype was seen more than once but under ten times. CDR3 nucleotide sequence: TGTGCCATCTCGCCCCAGGGTGCGGGCTCCTACGAGCAGTACTTC. This encodes CAISPQGAGSYEQYF. This chain connects TRBV10-3 to TRBJ2-7, with D possibly being TRBD1 or TRBD2 (5 bases each). V lost 8 bases and J 0 bases, leaving 17 bases between the germline ends. Germline loops: CDR1 ENHRY, CDR2 SYGVKD. This CDR3 has 15 residues.

Concerning this clonotype itself: The junction departs from the called germline gene at one end, perhaps through a read error. V usage is TRBV2 and J usage is TRBJ2-7; 8 bases are a match to TRBD2. The CDR3 consists of 14 residues. Germline assignment: CDR1 SNHLY and CDR2 FYNNEI. The CDR3 DNA sequence: TGTGCCAGCAGTATTGAGCGGGAGTCGTACGAGCAATACTTC. Translating it yields CASSIERESYEQYF.

In its sample, this clonotype was seen a few times. This rearrangement joins TRBV12-3 or TRBV12-4 to TRBJ2-2; D is unclear. V gave up 6 bases and J gave up 7 bases, with 12 bases separating them. This CDR3 is built from 13 residues. Written as DNA, the CDR3 is TGTGCCAGCAGCCTGTCGGTTGTCGGGGAGCTGTTTTTT. As protein: CASSLSVVGELFF.

The J gene is TRBJ2-3, the V gene TRBV7-2, with D hard to call. The CDR3 runs 12 residues. Trimming pared 4 bases from V and 6 bases from J, leaving 8 bases between. Germline lookup yields CDR1 SGHTA and CDR2 FQGNSA. The chain's CDR3 is CASSYVTDTQYF. The DNA of the CDR3 is TGTGCCAGCAGCTATGTTACGGATACGCAGTATTTT.

This clonotype was counted between two and nine times. The gene calls are TRBV20-1 and TRBJ1-1; D ambiguous. The length of the CDR3 is 14 residues. Germline-derived CDR1 and CDR2 are DFQATT and SNEGSKA (reference sequence). The V end lost 3 bases, the J end lost 4 bases, and 15 bases lay between the germline ends. For the CDR3, the DNA is TGCAGTGCTAGTCGTGCAGGTGGCGGCACTGAAGCTTTCTTT. Translating it yields CSASRAGGGTEAFF.

On this clonotype: Mismatch with germline at one junction end may stem from a read error. This chain links TRBV5-1 with TRBJ2-1, with unresolved D. The CDR3 runs to 15 residues. Germline CDR1 and CDR2: SGHRS and YFSETQ. The CDR3 here is CASSLPRSSYNEQFF. The CDR3 coding sequence is TGCGCCAGCAGCTTACCCCGGAGCTCCTACAATGAACAGTTCTTC.

The V gene is TRBV9, the J gene TRBJ1-2; D might be TRBD1 (6 bases). This CDR3 has 12 amino acids. V shed 8 bases and J shed 4 bases, with 12 bases lying between them. Germline CDR1 and CDR2: SGDLS and YYNGEE. The CDR3 DNA sequence: TGTGCCAGACCGACAGGACTCTATGGCTACACCTTC. Protein: CARPTGLYGYTF.

The chain recombines TRBV7-6 with TRBJ2-2; D possibly corresponds to TRBD1 (5 bases). The V end was cut by 5 bases, the J end by 7 bases, with 14 bases between. CDR3 length: 14 amino acids. CDR1 and CDR2 (germline): SGHVS, FNYEAQ. CDR3 in amino acids: CASSLGQSSGELFF. In DNA, the CDR3 is TGTGCCAGCAGCCTAGGACAATCCAGCGGGGAGCTGTTTTTT.

The V and J genes are TRBV6-5 and TRBJ1-1; the D is unclear. CDR1 is MNHEY, CDR2 SVGAGI, per germline. The CDR3 sequence is 13 residues long. The V end lost 4 bases, the J end lost 4 bases, and 10 bases lay between the germline ends. CDR3 sequence reads: CASSFSLGTEAFF. DNA of the CDR3: TGTGCCAGCAGTTTTTCTTTGGGCACTGAAGCTTTCTTT.

The V and J genes are TRBV18 and TRBJ2-4; 9 nucleotides align to TRBD1. The J call is uncertain, as TRBJ2-7 better fits the DNA end. This CDR3 region has 16 residues. In germline, CDR1 is KGHSH, CDR2 LQKENI. CDR3: CASSPQPQGAIDEQYF. DNA of the CDR3: TGTGCCAGCTCACCCCAACCACAGGGGGCTATCGACGAGCAGTACTTC.

This clonotype has more than one count but fewer than ten. The chain combines TRBV7-2 with TRBJ1-2; 10 bases fit TRBD1. V was clipped by 6 bases and J by 8 bases; unmatched bases: 6. Germline V gives CDR1 SGHTA, CDR2 FQGNSA. This CDR3 region has 13 residues. The CDR3 sequence is CASSPTGGRGYTF. The DNA of the CDR3 is TGTGCCAGCAGTCCGACAGGGGGCCGAGGCTACACCTTC.

The J gene is TRBJ1-2, the V gene TRBV18; D might be TRBD1 (5 bases). V was cut by 5 bases and J by 0 bases, with 13 bases left in between. The length of the CDR3 is 15 residues. Germline V CDR1 and CDR2: KGHSH, LQKENI. The chain's CDR3 is CASSVEPDTNYGYTF. Written as DNA, the CDR3 is TGTGCCAGCTCAGTAGAACCGGACACTAACTATGGCTACACCTTC.

The rearrangement uses TRBV20-1 and TRBJ2-3; unclear D gene. CDR1 DFQATT and CDR2 SNEGSKA come from the germline V gene (reference sequence). V lost 3 bases and J lost 7, with 14 bases in between. The CDR3 runs to 13 residues. The CDR3, as DNA: TGCAGTGCTAGTCCGACGTTACCTTATACGCAGTATTTT. This translates into CSASPTLPYTQYF.

V is TRBV7-2 and J is TRBJ2-1, with D perhaps matching TRBD2 (7 bases). The V gene lost 1 base and the J gene lost 13 bases, with 17 bases spanning the gap. The CDR3 contains 14 residues. Germline V lookup: CDR1 SGHTA, CDR2 FQGNSA. CDR3 DNA sequence: TGTGCCAGCAGCTTAGGTTTAGGGGGGGGCTTCCAGTTCTTC. Its translation is CASSLGLGGGFQFF.

The CDR3 sequence is CASSPDSGGAVEQFF. CDR3 DNA sequence: TGTGCCAGCAGCCCCGACAGCGGGGGGGCTGTGGAGCAGTTCTTC. The chain carries TRBV9 and TRBJ2-1; 10 bases agree with TRBD2. The germline CDR1 and CDR2 sequences are SGDLS and YYNGEE. CDR3 length: 15 amino acids. Trimming cost V 4 bases and J 10 bases; bases outside gene matches: 11.

Here the CDR3 reads CSVAAGFYGYTF. The CDR3 coding sequence is TGCAGCGTCGCCGCCGGGTTCTATGGCTACACCTTC. This chain connects TRBV29-1 to TRBJ1-2; D gene uncertain. From germline, CDR1 is SQVTM and CDR2 ANQGSEA. The CDR3 totals 12 residues. V lost 6 bases to trimming and J lost 4 bases, with 12 bases between them.

J is TRBJ2-7 and V is TRBV20-1; D remains unclear. Germline-derived CDR1 and CDR2 are DFQATT and SNEGSKA (reference sequence). Trimming removed 2 bases from V and 6 bases from J, with 11 bases in between. This CDR3 has 12 amino acids. This CDR3 is CSARRSPSEQYF. In nucleotides, the CDR3 is TGCAGTGCTAGACGCTCGCCCAGCGAGCAGTACTTC.

This clonotype has more than one count but fewer than ten. The chain links TRBV7-9 to TRBJ2-4, with 11 bases lining up with TRBD2. The tail of the sequence fits TRBJ2-7 better, so the J call may be wrong. Looked up from germline, CDR1 is SEHNR and CDR2 is FQNEAQ (reference sequence). The CDR3 totals 13 residues. In DNA form, the CDR3 reads TGTGCCAGCCGAACTAGCGGGAGTCACGAGCAGTACTTC. This encodes CASRTSGSHEQYF.

This chain connects TRBV29-1 to TRBJ1-1, with D maybe TRBD1 (5 bases). The CDR3 runs to 12 residues. The ends were cut back, 3 bases at V and 5 bases at J, with 10 bases in the middle. Per the germline V gene, CDR1 is SQVTM and CDR2 is ANQGSEA. CDR3 protein: CSVDGGVTEAFF. As DNA, the CDR3 is TGCAGCGTTGACGGAGGGGTGACTGAAGCTTTCTTT.

The chain carries TRBV12-3 or TRBV12-4 and TRBJ2-3, with 11 bases identical to TRBD2. The CDR3 is 16 amino acids. V trimming: 4 bases; J trimming: 11 bases; junction bases outside the gene matches: 14. For the CDR3, the DNA is TGTGCCAGCAGTTCTCACGGGACTAGCGGATCGAGGGAGCAGTATTTT. This translates into CASSSHGTSGSREQYF.

This chain connects TRBV14 to TRBJ2-7, with TRBD2 identical over 8 bases. The CDR3 consists of 15 residues. V gave up 4 bases and J gave up 0 bases; unmatched junction bases: 5. Looked up from germline, CDR1 is SGHDN and CDR2 is FVKESK. The chain's CDR3 is CASSPEAGVSYEQYF. In DNA form, the CDR3 reads TGTGCCAGCAGCCCGGAAGCGGGAGTCTCCTACGAGCAGTACTTC.

The chain has TRBV6-6 and TRBJ2-1, with 10 bases matching TRBD1. Germline loops: CDR1 MNHNY, CDR2 SVGAGI (reference sequence). V lost 2 bases to trimming and J lost 13 bases; unmatched junction nucleotides: 2. This CDR3 is 12 amino acids long. CDR3 sequence reads: CASSYGTGEQFF. The CDR3 DNA is TGTGCCAGCAGTTACGGGACAGGGGAACAGTTCTTC.

This clonotype was recorded a few times. The gene calls are TRBV7-9 and TRBJ2-4; 8 bases fit TRBD2. The DNA end lines up better with TRBJ2-7; the J call may be wrong. The CDR3 covers 16 residues. Germline V lookup: CDR1 SEHNR, CDR2 FQNEAQ (reference sequence). CDR3 residues: CASSFIGRDAAYEQYF. In DNA form, the CDR3 reads TGTGCCAGCAGCTTCATCGGGAGGGACGCGGCTTACGAGCAGTACTTC.

CDR3 in DNA: TGCGCCAGCAGTGGGAATGGTGACAGGGGCTACGAGCAGTACTTC. Translation gives CASSGNGDRGYEQYF. The chain has TRBV5-1 and TRBJ2-7; 8 positions agree with TRBD1. From germline, CDR1 is SGHRS and CDR2 YFSETQ. V gave up 5 bases and J gave up 3 bases; unmatched junction bases: 10. The CDR3 sequence is 15 residues long.

V usage is TRBV12-3 or TRBV12-4 and J usage is TRBJ2-1, with TRBD1 matching over 7 bases. V was pared by 6 bases and J by 0 bases, with 5 bases of the junction left unmatched. The CDR3 covers 15 residues. The CDR3 nucleotides read TGTGCCAGCAGCTCGGGACAGCTCTCCTACAATGAGCAGTTCTTC. Its translation is CASSSGQLSYNEQFF.

The chain couples TRBV25-1 to TRBJ1-2, with TRBD1 as a possible D gene (6 bases). This CDR3 has 14 amino acids. V was shortened by 3 bases and J by 4 bases, with 12 bases between the two germline ends. CDR1 is MGHDK, CDR2 SYGVNS, per germline. This CDR3 reads CASSDHGTIYGYTF. The CDR3 nucleotides read TGTGCCAGCAGTGATCACGGGACAATCTATGGCTACACCTTC.